This record concerns one TCR beta chain sequence. Its antigen is not identified. 13 Jbeta primers and 60 Vbeta primers were used for the PCR. Authors' analysis steps: Among the unique TCR beta chains that a later analysis counted, 70 million to 85 million in all, about 10 million were shared. Generated by immunoSEQ multiplex PCR, the TCRdb table keeps only in-frame clones and is missing some. The V and J calls and the clone size are those of that table, but D and trimming were determined from the DNA. The profile shows roughly 120,000 clones, 75% to 90% of them singletons. Each donor's status was that of a healthy bone marrow donor. V gave up 1 base and J gave up 1 base; unmatched junction bases: 4. Germline V lookup: CDR1 LGHNA, CDR2 YSLEER. The length of the CDR3 is 18 residues. These data come from a study of cytomegalovirus exposure and HLA in healthy donors. Study conclusions and caveats: Specific recognition of CMV antigens was confirmed in vitro for a few chains (all CMV-associated).

The sequenced sample consisted of PBMCs. This receptor was identified in a male donor in good health and CMV-seronegative. V usage is TRBV4-3 and J usage is TRBJ2-3, with 14 nucleotides matching TRBD2. CDR3 sequence: CASSQGLGLAGGTDTQYF. The DNA of the CDR3 is TGCGCCAGCAGCCAAGGGTTGGGACTAGCGGGGGGCACAGATACGCAGTATTTT.